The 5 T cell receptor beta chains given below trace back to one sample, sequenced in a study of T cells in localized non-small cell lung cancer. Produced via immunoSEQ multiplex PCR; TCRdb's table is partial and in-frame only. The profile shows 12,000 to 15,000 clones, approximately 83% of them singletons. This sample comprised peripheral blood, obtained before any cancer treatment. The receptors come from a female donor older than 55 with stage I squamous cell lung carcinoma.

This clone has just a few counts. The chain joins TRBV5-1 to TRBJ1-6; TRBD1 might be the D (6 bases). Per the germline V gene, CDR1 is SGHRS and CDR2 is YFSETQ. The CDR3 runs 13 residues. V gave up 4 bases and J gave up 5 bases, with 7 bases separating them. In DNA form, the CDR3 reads TGCGCCAGCAGCGCAGGGGATAATTCACCCCTCCACTTT. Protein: CASSAGDNSPLHF.

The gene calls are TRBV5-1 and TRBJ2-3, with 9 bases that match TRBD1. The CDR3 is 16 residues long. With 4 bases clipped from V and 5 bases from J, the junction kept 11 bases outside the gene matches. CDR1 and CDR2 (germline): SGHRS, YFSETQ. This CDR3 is CASSLRDRDSGDTQYF. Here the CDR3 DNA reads TGCGCCAGCAGCCTCCGGGACAGGGACAGTGGAGATACGCAGTATTTT.

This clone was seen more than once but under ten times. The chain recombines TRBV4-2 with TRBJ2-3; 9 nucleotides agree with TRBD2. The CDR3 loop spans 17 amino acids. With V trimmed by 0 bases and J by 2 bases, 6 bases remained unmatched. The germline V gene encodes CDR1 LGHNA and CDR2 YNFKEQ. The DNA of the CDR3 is TGTGCCAGCAGCCAAGATTCTGAGCGGGGGGTCACAGATACGCAGTATTTT. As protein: CASSQDSERGVTDTQYF.

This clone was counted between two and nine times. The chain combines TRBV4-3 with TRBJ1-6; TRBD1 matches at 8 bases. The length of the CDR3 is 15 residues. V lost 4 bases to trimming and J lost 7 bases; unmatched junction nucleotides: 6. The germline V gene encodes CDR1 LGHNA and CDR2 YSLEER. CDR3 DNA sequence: TGCGCCAGCAGCCCACAGGGGGAAGGGAATTCACCCCTCCACTTT. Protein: CASSPQGEGNSPLHF.

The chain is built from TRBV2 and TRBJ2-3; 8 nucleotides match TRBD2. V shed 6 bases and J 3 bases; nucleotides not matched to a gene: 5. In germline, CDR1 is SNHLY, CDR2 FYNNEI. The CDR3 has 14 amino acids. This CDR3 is CASRDAGGTDTQYF. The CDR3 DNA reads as TGTGCCAGCAGGGACGCGGGGGGAACAGATACGCAGTATTTT.